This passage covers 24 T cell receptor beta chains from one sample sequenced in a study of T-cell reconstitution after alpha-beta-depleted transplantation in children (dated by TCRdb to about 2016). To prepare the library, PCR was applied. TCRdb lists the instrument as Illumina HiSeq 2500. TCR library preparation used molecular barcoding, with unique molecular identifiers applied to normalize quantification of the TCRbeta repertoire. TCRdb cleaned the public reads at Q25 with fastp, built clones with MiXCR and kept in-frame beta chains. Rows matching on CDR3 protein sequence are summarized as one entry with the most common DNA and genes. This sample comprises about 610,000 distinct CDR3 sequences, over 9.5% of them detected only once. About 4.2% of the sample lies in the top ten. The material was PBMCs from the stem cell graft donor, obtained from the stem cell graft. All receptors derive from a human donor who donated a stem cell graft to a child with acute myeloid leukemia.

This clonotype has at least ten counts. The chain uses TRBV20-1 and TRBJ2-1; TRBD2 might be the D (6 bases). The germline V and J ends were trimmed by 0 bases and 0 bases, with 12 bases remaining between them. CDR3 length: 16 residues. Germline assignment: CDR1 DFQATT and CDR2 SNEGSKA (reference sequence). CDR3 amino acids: CSARDTSRGSYNEQFF. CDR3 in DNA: TGCAGTGCTAGAGATACTAGCCGGGGCTCCTACAATGAGCAGTTCTTC.

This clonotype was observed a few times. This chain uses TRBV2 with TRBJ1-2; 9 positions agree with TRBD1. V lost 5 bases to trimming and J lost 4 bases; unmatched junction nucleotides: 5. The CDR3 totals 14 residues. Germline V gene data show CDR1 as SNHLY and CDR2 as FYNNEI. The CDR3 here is CASSLHRGPYGYTF. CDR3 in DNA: TGTGCCAGCAGTTTACACAGGGGGCCCTATGGCTACACCTTC.

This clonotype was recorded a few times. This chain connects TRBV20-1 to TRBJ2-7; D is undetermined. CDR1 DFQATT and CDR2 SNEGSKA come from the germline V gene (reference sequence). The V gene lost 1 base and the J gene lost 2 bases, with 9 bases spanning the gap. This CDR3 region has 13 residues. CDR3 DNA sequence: TGCAGTGCTAGAGCTGGATCCGCCTACGAGCAGTACTTC. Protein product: CSARAGSAYEQYF.

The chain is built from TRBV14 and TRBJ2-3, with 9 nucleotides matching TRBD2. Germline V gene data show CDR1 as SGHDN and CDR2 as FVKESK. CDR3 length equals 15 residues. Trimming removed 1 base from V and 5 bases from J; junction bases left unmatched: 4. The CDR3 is CASSQVLLAGDTQYF. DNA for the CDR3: TGTGCCAGCAGCCAAGTTCTACTAGCGGGAGATACGCAGTATTTT.

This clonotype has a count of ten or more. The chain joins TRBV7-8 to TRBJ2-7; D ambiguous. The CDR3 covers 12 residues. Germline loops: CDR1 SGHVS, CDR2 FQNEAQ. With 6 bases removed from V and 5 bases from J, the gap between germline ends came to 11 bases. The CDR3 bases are TGTGCCAGCAGAAAACACACAGACGAGCAGTACTTC. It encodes CASRKHTDEQYF. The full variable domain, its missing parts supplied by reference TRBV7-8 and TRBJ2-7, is GAGVSQSPRYKVAKRGQDVALRCDPISGHVSLFWYQQALGQGPEFLTYFQNEAQLDKSGLPSDRFFAERPEGSVSTLKIQRTQQEDSAVYLCASRKHTDEQYFGPGTRLTVT.

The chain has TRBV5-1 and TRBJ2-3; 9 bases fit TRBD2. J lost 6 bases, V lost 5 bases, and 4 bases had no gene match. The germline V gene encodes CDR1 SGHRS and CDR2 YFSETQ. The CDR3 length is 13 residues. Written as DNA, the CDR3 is TGCGCCAGCAGGCGGGAGGGCCCCGATACGCAGTATTTT. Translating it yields CASRREGPDTQYF.

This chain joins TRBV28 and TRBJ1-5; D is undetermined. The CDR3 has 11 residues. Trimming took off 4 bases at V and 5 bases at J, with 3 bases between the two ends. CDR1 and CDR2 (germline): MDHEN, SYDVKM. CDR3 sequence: CASSSDQPQHF. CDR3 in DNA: TGTGCCAGCAGTTCCGATCAGCCCCAGCATTTT.

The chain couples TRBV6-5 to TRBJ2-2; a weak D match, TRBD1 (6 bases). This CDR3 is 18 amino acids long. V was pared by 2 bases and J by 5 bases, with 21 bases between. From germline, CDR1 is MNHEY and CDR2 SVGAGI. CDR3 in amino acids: CASSYNRLRGKQTGELFF. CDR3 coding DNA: TGTGCCAGCAGTTACAACCGGTTAAGGGGGAAACAAACCGGGGAGCTGTTTTTT.

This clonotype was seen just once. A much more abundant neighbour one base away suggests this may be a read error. The CDR3 here is CSAGVFMNTEAFF. CDR3 coding DNA: TGCAGTGCTGGGGTCTTCATGAACACTGAAGCTTTCTTT. The chain recombines TRBV20-1 with TRBJ1-1, with D hard to call. V lost 5 bases and J 0 bases, leaving 10 bases between the germline ends. Germline values: CDR1 DFQATT, CDR2 SNEGSKA (reference sequence). The CDR3 length is 13 residues.

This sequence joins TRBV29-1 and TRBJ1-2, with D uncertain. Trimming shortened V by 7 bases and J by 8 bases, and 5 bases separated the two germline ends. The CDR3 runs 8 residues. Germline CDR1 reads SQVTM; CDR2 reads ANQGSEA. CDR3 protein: CSGEGYTF. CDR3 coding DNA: TGCAGCGGAGAGGGCTACACCTTC.

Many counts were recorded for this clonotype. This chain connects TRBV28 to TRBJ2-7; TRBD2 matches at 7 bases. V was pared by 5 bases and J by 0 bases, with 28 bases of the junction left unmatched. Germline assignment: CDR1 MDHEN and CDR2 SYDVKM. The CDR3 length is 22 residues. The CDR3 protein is CASSPLLGRELRWQRSSYEQYF. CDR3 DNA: TGTGCCAGCAGTCCCCTCTTGGGGAGGGAATTGAGATGGCAACGAAGCTCCTACGAGCAGTACTTC.

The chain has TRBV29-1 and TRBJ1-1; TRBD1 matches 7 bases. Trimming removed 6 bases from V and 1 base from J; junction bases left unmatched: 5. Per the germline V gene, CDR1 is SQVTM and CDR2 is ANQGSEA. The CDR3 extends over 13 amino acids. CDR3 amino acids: CSVKGAQNTEAFF. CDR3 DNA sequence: TGCAGCGTGAAGGGGGCCCAGAACACTGAAGCTTTCTTT.

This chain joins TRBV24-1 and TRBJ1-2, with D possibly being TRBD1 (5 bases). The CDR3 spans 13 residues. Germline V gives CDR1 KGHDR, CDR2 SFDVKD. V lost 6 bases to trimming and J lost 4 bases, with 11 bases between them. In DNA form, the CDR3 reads TGTGCCACCAGTTCGGGGAGGGGCTATGGCTACACCTTC. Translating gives CATSSGRGYGYTF.

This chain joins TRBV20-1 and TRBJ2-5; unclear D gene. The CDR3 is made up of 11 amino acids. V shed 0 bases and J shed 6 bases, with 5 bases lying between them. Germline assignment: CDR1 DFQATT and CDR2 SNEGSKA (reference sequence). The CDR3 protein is CSARDRQTQYF. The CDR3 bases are TGCAGTGCTAGAGATAGGCAGACCCAGTACTTC.

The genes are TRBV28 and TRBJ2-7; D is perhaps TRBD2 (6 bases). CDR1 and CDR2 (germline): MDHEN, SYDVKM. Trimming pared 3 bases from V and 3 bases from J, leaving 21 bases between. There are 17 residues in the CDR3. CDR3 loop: CASSFHGSTPSGYEQYF. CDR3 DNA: TGTGCCAGCAGTTTCCACGGGAGTACGCCCTCCGGCTACGAGCAGTACTTC.

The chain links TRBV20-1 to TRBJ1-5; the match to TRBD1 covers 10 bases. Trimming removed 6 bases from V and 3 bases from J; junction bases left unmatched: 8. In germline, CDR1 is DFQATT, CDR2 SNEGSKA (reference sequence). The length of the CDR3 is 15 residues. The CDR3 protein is CSATDRGRANQPQHF. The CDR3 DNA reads TGCAGTGCAACAGACAGGGGGCGGGCCAATCAGCCCCAGCATTTT.

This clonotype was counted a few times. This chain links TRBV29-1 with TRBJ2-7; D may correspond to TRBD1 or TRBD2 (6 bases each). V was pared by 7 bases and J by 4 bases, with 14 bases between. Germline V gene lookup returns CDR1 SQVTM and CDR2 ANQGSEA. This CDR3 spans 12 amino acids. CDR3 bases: TGCAGCGCAGACGGGGGCGGTTACGAGCAGTACTTC. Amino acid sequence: CSADGGGYEQYF.

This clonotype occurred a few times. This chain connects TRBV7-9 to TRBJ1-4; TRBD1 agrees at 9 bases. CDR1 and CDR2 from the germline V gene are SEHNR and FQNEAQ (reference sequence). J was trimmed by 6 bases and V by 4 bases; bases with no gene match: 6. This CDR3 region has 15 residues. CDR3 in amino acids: CASSSGTGLYEKLFF. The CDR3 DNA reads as TGTGCCAGCAGCTCTGGGACAGGGCTCTATGAAAAACTGTTTTTT.

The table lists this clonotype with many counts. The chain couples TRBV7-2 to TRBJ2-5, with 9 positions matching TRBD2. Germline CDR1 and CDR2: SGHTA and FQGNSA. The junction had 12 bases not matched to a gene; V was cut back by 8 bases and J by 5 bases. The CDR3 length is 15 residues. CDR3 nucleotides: TGTGCCAGCCGCAGATCTAGCGGGATGCGGGAGACCCAGTACTTC. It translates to CASRRSSGMRETQYF.

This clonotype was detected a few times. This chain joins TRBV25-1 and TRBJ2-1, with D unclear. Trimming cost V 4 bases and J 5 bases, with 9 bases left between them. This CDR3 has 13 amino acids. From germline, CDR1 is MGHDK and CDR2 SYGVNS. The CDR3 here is CASSALEHNEQFF. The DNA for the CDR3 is TGTGCCAGCAGTGCATTGGAGCACAATGAGCAGTTCTTC.

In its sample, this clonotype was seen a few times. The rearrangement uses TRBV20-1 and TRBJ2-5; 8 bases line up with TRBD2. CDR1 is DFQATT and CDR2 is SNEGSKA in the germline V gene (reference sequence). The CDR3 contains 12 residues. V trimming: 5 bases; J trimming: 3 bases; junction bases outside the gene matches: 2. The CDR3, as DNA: TGCAGTGCTGTTAGCGGGAAAGAGACCCAGTACTTC. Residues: CSAVSGKETQYF.

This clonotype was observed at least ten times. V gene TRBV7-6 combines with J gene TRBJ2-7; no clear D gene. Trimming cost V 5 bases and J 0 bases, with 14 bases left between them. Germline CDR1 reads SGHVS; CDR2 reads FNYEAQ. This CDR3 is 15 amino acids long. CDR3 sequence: CASSPQSPHSYEQYF. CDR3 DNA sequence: TGTGCCAGCAGCCCCCAGAGTCCTCACTCCTACGAGCAGTACTTC.

CDR3 residues: CASARRREGSDEQFF. DNA for the CDR3: TGTGCCAGCGCGCGTCGGCGGGAGGGGAGTGATGAGCAGTTCTTC. The V call is TRBV7-9, the J call TRBJ2-1; 9 bases are a match to TRBD2. The CDR3 runs to 15 residues. Germline loops: CDR1 SEHNR, CDR2 FQNEAQ (reference sequence). V lost 8 bases to trimming and J lost 8 bases; unmatched junction nucleotides: 13.

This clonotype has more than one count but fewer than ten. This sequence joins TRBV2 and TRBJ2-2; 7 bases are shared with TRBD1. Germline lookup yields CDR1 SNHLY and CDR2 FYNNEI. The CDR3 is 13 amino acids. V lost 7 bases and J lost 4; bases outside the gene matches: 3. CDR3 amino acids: CASNRGGTGELFF. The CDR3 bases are TGTGCCAGCAACAGGGGTGGCACCGGGGAGCTGTTTTTT.